The present TCR beta chain was sequenced within a study of CD8+ T cells in alopecia areata. Whole-study context: Treated individuals took tofacitinib by mouth, 5 to 10 mg twice daily.

This clone showed up just a few times. Lesional scalp punch biopsies and peripheral blood came from alopecia areata patients. TCR sequencing used cDNA made by reverse transcription of extracted RNA. Clones were read by immunoSEQ multiplex PCR, and TCRdb kept only the in-frame ones, dropping some. The sample shows roughly 250,000 clones, around 67% of them seen only once. CDR3 length: 15 residues. Trimming removed 5 bases at V and 5 bases at J, with 18 bases between. Germline loops: CDR1 SEHNR, CDR2 FQNEAQ (reference sequence). V usage is TRBV7-9 and J usage is TRBJ2-5, with a tentative D call TRBD2 (7 bases). The receptor's source is a human donor with alopecia areata. The source was CD4+ T cells sorted from blood, collected at week 0. CDR3: CASSVGSRGGETQYF. CDR3 bases: TGTGCCAGCAGCGTAGGATCCAGGGGAGGGGAGACCCAGTACTTC.